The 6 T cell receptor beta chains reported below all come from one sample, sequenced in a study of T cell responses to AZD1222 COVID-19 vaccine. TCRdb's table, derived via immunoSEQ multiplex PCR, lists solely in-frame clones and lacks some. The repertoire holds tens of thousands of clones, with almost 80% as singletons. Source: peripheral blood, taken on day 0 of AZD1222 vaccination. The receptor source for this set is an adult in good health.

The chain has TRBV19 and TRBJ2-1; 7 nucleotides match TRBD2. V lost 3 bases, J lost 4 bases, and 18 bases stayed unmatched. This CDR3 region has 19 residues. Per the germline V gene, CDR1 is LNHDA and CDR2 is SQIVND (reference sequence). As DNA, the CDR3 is TGTGCCAGTAGTATGGAGACTAGCTCTTATAGTAAGGCGTACAATGAGCAGTTCTTC. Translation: CASSMETSSYSKAYNEQFF.

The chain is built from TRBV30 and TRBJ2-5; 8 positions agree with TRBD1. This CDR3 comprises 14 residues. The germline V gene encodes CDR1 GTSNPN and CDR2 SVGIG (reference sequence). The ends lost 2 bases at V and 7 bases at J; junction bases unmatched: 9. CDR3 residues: CAWSTLGQGATQYF. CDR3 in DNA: TGTGCCTGGAGTACCCTCGGACAGGGTGCGACCCAGTACTTC. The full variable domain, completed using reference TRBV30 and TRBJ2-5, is SQTIHQWPATLVQPVGSPLSLECTVEGTSNPNLYWYRQAAGRGLQLLFYSVGIGQISSEVPQNLSASRPQDRQFILSSKKLLLSDSGFYLCAWSTLGQGATQYFGPGTRLLVL.

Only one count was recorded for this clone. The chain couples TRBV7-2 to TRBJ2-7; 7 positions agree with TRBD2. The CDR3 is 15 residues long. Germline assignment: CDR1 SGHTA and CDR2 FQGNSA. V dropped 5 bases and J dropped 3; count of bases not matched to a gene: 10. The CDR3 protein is CASSPVMGGSYEQYF. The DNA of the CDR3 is TGTGCCAGCAGCCCAGTGATGGGCGGGAGCTACGAGCAGTACTTC.

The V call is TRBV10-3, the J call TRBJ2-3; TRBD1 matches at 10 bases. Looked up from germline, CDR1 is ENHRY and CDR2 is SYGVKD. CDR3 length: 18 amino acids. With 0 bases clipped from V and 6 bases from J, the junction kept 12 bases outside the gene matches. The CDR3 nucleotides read TGTGCCATCAGTGAGTCCAGGGGCTCCGGGACAGGGGAGGATACGCAGTATTTT. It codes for CAISESRGSGTGEDTQYF.

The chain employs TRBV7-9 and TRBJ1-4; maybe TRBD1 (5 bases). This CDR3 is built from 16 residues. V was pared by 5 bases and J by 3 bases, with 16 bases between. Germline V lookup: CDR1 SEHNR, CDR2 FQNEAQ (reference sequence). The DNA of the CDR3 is TGTGCCAGCAGCCGCACCCCGACAGACCCTAATGAAAAACTGTTTTTT. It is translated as CASSRTPTDPNEKLFF. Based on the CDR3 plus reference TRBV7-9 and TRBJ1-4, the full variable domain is DTGVSQNPRHKITKRGQNVTFRCDPISEHNRLYWYRQTLGQGPEFLTYFQNEAQLEKSRLLSDRFSAERPKGSFSTLEIQRTEQGDSAMYLCASSRTPTDPNEKLFFGSGTQLSVL.

CDR3 sequence: CASSQGVGYQETQYF. The CDR3 coding sequence is TGCGCCAGCAGCCAAGGTGTGGGGTACCAAGAGACCCAGTACTTC. The chain recombines TRBV4-3 with TRBJ2-5; D uncertain. CDR1 and CDR2 from the germline V gene are LGHNA and YSLEER. V lost 1 base, J lost 0 bases, and 9 bases lay in between. This CDR3 comprises 15 residues.